This T cell receptor beta chain derives from a study of glioma-infiltrating T cells after dendritic cell vaccination. Across the study: Between 2003 and 2012, patients got autologous tumor lysate-pulsed dendritic cell vaccines. Whole-study results and caveats: Only a small number of patients had complete blood and tumor samples.

Amplification used 60 V beta primers and 13 J beta primers. Here immunoSEQ multiplex PCR was the method, and the copy in TCRdb shows in-frame clones only, minus some. The sample lists approximately 10,000 clones; over 65% were seen once. As for this clone: Its specificity is unknown.

The time point here: after dendritic cell vaccination, including at tumor progression/relapse. Patients had residual fresh-frozen tumor tissue and more than two years of survival data. The sequencing used blood, collected after dendritic cell vaccination. The TCR was taken from a human donor with glioblastoma.

CDR3 nucleotides: TGTGCCAGCAGTGCCGGGACAGAAAGTGGCGAGCAGTACTTC. Translation gives CASSAGTESGEQYF. The V gene is TRBV6-4, the J gene TRBJ2-7; 7 nucleotides match TRBD1. Germline V gene sequence: CDR1 MRHNA, CDR2 SNTAGT. The CDR3 loop spans 14 amino acids. J gave up 6 bases and V 4 bases, and 9 bases lay outside the gene matches.